The TCR beta chain described here comes from a study of T cells in localized non-small cell lung cancer. The table came from immunoSEQ multiplex PCR; TCRdb's copy has only in-frame clones and leaves some out. The table shows more than 2,500 clones, with roughly 25% occurring only once. V shed 0 bases and J 3 bases; nucleotides not matched to a gene: 5. This CDR3 has 16 amino acids. Germline values: CDR1 SGHRS, CDR2 YFSETQ. Study conclusions and caveats: Uninvolved adjacent lung had higher T cell clonality than tumor and all other tissues. Adjacent lung tissue had a median 57 of the top 100 clones found in the tumor. Only one tumor region went through sequencing, so heterogeneity may still be there. Longer overall survival associated with higher blood T cell density; shorter survival with higher adjacent-lung clonality.

This clone came up a few times. As yet, its antigen is unknown. The sequence was obtained from a female donor older than 55 with stage I lung adenocarcinoma. The J gene is TRBJ2-3, the V gene TRBV5-1; 9 nucleotides line up with TRBD1. The sequences come from lung tumor tissue, collected before any cancer treatment. The CDR3 nucleotides read TGCGCCAGCAGCTTGGCCGGGACAGGGAAAACAGATACGCAGTATTTT. This encodes CASSLAGTGKTDTQYF.